These T cell receptor beta chains were read from a single sample in a study of human thymus T cells. Libraries were prepared by immunoSEQ multiplex PCR; TCRdb keeps only in-frame clonotypes and omits some of them. Among about 44,000 clones listed, approximately 95% were seen once. The sample consisted of blood. The receptors shown here come from a boy under two years old with a congenital heart defect but otherwise immunologically healthy. The CDR3 runs from the conserved cysteine through the conserved F or W. The order of the fields is clone size, V gene, D gene, J gene, CDR3 protein, CDR3 DNA. The D gene is left open where the match is weak. Expanded clones are given a class, and other clones once, few, many or no size at all.

.	TRBV27	.	TRBJ2-7	CASSSQLGHTYEQYF	TGTGCCAGCAGTTCCCAATTAGGGCATACCTACGAGCAGTACTTC
once	TRBV19	TRBD2	TRBJ2-6	CASSIIGWEGKGANVLTF	TGTGCCAGTAGTATTATAGGGTGGGAGGGGAAAGGGGCCAACGTCCTGACTTTC
.	TRBV2	.	TRBJ1-5	CASSEAEPQHF	TGTGCCAGCAGTGAAGCGGAGCCCCAGCATTTT
.	TRBV7-2	.	TRBJ2-7	CASSQSSYEQYF	TGTGCCAGCAGCCAGAGCTCCTACGAGCAGTACTTC
.	TRBV6-5	.	TRBJ2-7	CASSDTSYEQYF	TGTGCCAGCAGTGACACTTCCTACGAGCAGTACTTC
.	TRBV5-1	.	TRBJ2-7	CASSLVGGTYEQYF	TGCGCCAGCAGCTTGGTAGGGGGAACCTACGAGCAGTACTTC
once	TRBV30	.	TRBJ1-6	CAWSPTPLHF	TGTGCCTGGAGTCCGACACCCCTCCACTTT
.	TRBV19	TRBD2	TRBJ2-1	CASTSTSGAHNEQFF	TGTGCCAGTACCTCGACTAGCGGGGCCCACAATGAGCAGTTCTTC
.	TRBV30	TRBD1	TRBJ1-6	CAWSVVRGRNSPLHF	TGTGCCTGGAGTGTAGTCAGGGGGCGAAATTCACCCCTCCACTTT
.	TRBV5-1	.	TRBJ2-3	CASSPYGSTTDTQYF	TGCGCCAGCAGCCCTTACGGGTCGACGACAGATACGCAGTATTTT